This T cell receptor beta chain came from a study of Ad26.COV2.S vaccination and SARS-CoV-2 variants. Overall study results and limits: There was a possibility that the TCR breadth and depth analyses underestimated total T cell responses.

Concerning this clone itself: No antigen is known for it.

The table came from immunoSEQ multiplex PCR; TCRdb's copy has only in-frame clones and leaves some out. The sample contains some 520,000 clones, roughly 85% of which appear only once. The treatment: 15 to 20 received Ad26.COV2.S at low or high dose, single or two shots; about 5 received placebo; per-sample allocation not given. Sampling took place 63 days after the first vaccine or placebo injection. Immunization relied on an Ad26 vector, which expressed Wuhan-strain SARS-CoV-2 spike. Trimming removed 11 bases from V and 8 bases from J, with 24 bases in between. Germline-derived CDR1 and CDR2 are ENHRY and SYGVKD. CDR3 size: 14 residues.

V is TRBV10-3 and J is TRBJ1-2; D might be TRBD1 (5 bases). This sequence originates from a person between 18 and 65 years old who received the Ad26.COV2.S COVID-19 vaccine or a placebo. Sequencing used peripheral blood, obtained in a trial of Ad26.COV2.S vaccine versus placebo. The CDR3 DNA reads as TGTGCCTCCACGGGCCTCACGGTGGGGGAAGGCTACACCTTC. This sequence encodes CASTGLTVGEGYTF.